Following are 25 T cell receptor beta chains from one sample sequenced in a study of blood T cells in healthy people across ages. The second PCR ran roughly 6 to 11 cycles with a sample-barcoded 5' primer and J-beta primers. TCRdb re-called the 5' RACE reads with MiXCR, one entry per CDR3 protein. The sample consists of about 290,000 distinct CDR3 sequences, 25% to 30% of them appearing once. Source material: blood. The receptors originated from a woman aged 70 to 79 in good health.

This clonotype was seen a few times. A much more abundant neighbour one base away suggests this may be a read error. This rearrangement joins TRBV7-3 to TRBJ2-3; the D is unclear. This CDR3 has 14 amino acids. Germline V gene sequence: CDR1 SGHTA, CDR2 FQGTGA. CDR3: CAGSSSPNSDTQYF. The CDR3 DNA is TGTGCCGGCAGCTCGTCTCCAAACTCAGATACGCAGTATTTT.

CDR3: CASSFAGDEQYF. DNA for the CDR3: TGTGCCAGCAGCTTCGCCGGCGACGAGCAGTACTTC. The rearrangement links TRBV5-5 to TRBJ2-7; D remains unclear. Germline loops: CDR1 SGHKS, CDR2 YYEKEE (reference sequence). This CDR3 is 12 amino acids long. V was cut by 2 bases and J by 5 bases, with 8 bases left in between.

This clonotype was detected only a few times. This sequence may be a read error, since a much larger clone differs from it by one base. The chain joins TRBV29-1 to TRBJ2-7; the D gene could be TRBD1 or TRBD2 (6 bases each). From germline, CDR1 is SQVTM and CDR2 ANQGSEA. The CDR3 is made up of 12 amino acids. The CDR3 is CGGTTGAGLQYF. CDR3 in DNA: TGCGGCGGAACGACGGGGGCTGGATTGCAGTACTTC.

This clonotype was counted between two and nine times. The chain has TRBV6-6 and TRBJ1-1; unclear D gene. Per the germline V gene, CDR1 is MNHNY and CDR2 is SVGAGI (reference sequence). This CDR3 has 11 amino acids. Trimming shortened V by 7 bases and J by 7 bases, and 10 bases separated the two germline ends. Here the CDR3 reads CASMTLFEAFF. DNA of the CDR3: TGTGCCAGCATGACGTTATTTGAAGCTTTCTTT.

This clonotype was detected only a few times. The CDR3, as DNA: TGTGCCAGCAGTTTACAAGACAGGGCCCACGAGCAGTACTTC. Translation gives CASSLQDRAHEQYF. V gene TRBV28 combines with J gene TRBJ2-5, with 7 positions matching TRBD1. The J call is in doubt because the DNA end fits TRBJ2-7 better. This CDR3 spans 14 amino acids. Germline V gives CDR1 MDHEN, CDR2 SYDVKM.

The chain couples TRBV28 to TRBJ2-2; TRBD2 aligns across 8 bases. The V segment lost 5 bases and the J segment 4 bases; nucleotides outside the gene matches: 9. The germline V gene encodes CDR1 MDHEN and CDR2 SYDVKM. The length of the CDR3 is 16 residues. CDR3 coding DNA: TGTGCCAGCAGTCCGGGACTAGTTCCGATCACCGGGGAGCTGTTTTTT. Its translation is CASSPGLVPITGELFF.

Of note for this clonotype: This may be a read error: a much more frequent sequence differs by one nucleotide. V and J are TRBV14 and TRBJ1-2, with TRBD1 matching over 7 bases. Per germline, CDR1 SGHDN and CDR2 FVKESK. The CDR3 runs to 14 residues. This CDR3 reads CACSQFAGGIGYTF. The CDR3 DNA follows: TGTGCCTGCAGCCAATTTGCAGGGGGTATTGGCTACACCTTC.

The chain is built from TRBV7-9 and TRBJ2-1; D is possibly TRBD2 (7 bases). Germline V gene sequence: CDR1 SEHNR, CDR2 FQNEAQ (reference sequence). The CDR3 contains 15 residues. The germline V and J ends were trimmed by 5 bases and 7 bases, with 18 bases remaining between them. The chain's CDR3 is CASSLERGGLNEQFF. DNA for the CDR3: TGTGCCAGCAGCCTTGAGAGGGGGGGATTGAATGAGCAGTTCTTC. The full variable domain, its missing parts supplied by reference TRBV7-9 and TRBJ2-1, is DTGVSQNPRHKITKRGQNVTFRCDPISEHNRLYWYRQTLGQGPEFLTYFQNEAQLEKSRLLSDRFSAERPKGSFSTLEIQRTEQGDSAMYLCASSLERGGLNEQFFGPGTRLTVL.

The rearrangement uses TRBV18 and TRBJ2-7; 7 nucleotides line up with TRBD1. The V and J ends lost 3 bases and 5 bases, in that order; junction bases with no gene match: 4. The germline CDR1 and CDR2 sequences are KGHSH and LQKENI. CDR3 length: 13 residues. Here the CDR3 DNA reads TGTGCCAGCTCACCGAAGACAGGGAACGAGCAGTACTTC. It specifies CASSPKTGNEQYF. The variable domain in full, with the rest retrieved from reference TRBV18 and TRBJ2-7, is NAGVMQNPRHLVRRRGQEARLRCSPMKGHSHVYWYRQLPEEGLKFMVYLQKENIIDESGMPKERFSAEFPKEGPSILRIQQVVRGDSAAYFCASSPKTGNEQYFGPGTRLTVT.

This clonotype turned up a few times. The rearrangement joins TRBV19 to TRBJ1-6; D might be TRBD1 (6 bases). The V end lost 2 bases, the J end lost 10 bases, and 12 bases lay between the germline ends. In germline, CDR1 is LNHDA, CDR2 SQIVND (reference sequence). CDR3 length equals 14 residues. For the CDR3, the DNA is TGTGCCAGTAGTATATTGGGGGCCGGCTCACCCCTCCACTTT. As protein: CASSILGAGSPLHF.

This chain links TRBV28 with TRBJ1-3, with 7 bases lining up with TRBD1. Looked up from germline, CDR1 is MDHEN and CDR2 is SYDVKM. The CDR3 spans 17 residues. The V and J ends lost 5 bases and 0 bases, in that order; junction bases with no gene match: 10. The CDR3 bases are TGTGCCAGCAGTCCAGAGACAGGGCCCTCCTCTGGAAACACCATATATTTT. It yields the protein CASSPETGPSSGNTIYF.

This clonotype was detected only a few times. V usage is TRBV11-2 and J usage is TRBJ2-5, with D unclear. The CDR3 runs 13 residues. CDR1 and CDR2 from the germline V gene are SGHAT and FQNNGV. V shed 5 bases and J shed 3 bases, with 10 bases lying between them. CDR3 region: CASSPTAEETQYF. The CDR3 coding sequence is TGTGCCAGCAGCCCCACTGCAGAAGAGACCCAGTACTTC.

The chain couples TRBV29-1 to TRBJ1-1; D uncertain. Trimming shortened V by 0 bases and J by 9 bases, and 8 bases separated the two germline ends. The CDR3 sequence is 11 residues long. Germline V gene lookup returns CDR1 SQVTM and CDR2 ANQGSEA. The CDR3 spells CSVEDYSKAFF. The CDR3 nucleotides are TGCAGCGTTGAAGATTATAGCAAAGCTTTCTTT.

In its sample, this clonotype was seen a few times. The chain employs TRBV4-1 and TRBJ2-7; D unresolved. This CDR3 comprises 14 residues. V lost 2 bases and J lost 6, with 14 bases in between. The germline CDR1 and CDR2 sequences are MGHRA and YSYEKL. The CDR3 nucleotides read TGCGCCAGCAGCCAATTCCCCGGAAGTAGCGAGCAGTACTTC. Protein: CASSQFPGSSEQYF.

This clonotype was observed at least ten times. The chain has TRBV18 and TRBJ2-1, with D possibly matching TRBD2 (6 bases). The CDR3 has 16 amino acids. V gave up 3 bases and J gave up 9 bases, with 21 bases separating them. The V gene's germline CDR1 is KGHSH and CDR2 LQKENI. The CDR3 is CASSPIGRGVGIEQFF. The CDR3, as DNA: TGTGCCAGCTCACCCATCGGGAGAGGGGTCGGGATTGAGCAGTTCTTC.

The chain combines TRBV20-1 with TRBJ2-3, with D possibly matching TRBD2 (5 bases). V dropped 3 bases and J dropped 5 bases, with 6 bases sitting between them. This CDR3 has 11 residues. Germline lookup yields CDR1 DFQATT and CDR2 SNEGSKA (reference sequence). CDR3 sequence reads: CSASRGDTQYF. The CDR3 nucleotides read TGCAGTGCTAGTCGGGGAGATACGCAGTATTTT.

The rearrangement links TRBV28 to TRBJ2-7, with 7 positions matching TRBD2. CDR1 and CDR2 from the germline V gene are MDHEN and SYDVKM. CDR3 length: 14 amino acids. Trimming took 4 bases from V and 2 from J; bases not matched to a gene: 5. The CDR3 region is CASSYGRIPYEQYF. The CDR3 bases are TGTGCCAGCAGTTACGGGAGGATCCCCTACGAGCAGTACTTC.

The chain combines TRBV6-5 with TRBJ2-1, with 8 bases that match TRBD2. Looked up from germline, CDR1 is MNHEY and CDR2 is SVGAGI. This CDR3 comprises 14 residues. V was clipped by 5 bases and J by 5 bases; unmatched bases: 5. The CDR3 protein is CASSRRSGNNEQFF. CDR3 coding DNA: TGTGCCAGCAGTCGCCGTAGCGGGAACAATGAGCAGTTCTTC.

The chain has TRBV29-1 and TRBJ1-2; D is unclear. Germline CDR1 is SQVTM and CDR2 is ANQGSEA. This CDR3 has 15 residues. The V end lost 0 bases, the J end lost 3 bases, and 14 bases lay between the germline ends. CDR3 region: CSVEDLSAADYGYTF. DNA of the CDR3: TGCAGCGTTGAAGACCTAAGTGCAGCTGACTATGGCTACACCTTC.

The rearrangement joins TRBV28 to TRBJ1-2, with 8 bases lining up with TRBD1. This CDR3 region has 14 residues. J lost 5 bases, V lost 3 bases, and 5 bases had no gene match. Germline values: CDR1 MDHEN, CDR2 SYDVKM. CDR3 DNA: TGTGCCAGCAGTTTTGTGGACAGGGAATATGGCTACACCTTC. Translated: CASSFVDREYGYTF.

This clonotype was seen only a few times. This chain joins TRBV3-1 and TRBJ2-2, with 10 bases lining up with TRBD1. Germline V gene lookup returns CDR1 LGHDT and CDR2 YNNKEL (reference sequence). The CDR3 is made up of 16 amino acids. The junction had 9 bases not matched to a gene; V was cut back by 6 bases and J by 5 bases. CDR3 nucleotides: TGTGCCAGCAGTCCCCCGGGACAGGGGTGGACCGGGGAGCTGTTTTTT. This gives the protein CASSPPGQGWTGELFF.

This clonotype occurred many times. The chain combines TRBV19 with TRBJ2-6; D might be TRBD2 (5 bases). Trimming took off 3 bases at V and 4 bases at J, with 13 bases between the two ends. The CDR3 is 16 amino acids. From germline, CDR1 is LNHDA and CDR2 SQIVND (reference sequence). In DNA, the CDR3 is TGTGCCAGTAGTATTGGACTTGTAACGGGGGCCAACGTCCTGACTTTC. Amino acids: CASSIGLVTGANVLTF.

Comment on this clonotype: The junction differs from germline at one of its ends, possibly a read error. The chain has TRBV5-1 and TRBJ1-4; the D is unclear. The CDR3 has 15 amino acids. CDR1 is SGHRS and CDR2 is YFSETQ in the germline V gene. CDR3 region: CASSLAAVANEKPFF. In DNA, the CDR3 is TGCGCCAGCAGCTTGGCCGCAGTAGCTAATGAAAAACCGTTTTTT.

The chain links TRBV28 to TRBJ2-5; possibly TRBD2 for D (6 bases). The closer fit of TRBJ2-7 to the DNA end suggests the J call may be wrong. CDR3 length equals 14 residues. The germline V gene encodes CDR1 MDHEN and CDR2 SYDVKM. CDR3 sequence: CATFPRGVRNEQYF. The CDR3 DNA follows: TGTGCCACTTTCCCGCGGGGCGTCCGGAACGAGCAGTACTTC.

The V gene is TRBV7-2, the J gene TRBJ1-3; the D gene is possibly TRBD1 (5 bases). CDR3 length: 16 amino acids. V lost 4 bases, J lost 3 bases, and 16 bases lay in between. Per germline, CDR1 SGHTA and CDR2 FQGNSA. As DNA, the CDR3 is TGTGCCAGCAGCTCCCTGCGTTGGCAGGGTGGAAACACCATATATTTT. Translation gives CASSSLRWQGGNTIYF. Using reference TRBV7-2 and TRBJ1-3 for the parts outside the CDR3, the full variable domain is GAGVSQSPSNKVTEKGKDVELRCDPISGHTALYWYRQSLGQGLEFLIYFQGNSAPDKSGLPSDRFSAERTGGSVSTLTIQRTQQEDSAVYLCASSSLRWQGGNTIYFGEGSWLTVV.